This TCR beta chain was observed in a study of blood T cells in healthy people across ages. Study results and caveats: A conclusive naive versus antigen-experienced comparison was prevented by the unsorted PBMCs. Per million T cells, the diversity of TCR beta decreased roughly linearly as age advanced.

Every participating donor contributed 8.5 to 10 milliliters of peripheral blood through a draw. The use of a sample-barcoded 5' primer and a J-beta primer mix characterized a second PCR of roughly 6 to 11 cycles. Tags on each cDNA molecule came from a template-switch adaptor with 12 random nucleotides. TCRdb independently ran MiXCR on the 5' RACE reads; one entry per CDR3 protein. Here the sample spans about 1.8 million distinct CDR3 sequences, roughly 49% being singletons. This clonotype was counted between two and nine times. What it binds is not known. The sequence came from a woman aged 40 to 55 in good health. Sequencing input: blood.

The CDR3 loop is CASTVMGAGHNEQFF. CDR3 sequence (DNA): TGTGCCAGCACCGTCATGGGGGCCGGCCACAATGAGCAGTTCTTC. This chain links TRBV7-2 with TRBJ2-1; possible D gene TRBD1, 6 bases. The CDR3 covers 15 residues. The germline V gene has CDR1 SGHTA and CDR2 FQGNSA. The ends were cut back, 7 bases at V and 5 bases at J, with 18 bases in the middle.